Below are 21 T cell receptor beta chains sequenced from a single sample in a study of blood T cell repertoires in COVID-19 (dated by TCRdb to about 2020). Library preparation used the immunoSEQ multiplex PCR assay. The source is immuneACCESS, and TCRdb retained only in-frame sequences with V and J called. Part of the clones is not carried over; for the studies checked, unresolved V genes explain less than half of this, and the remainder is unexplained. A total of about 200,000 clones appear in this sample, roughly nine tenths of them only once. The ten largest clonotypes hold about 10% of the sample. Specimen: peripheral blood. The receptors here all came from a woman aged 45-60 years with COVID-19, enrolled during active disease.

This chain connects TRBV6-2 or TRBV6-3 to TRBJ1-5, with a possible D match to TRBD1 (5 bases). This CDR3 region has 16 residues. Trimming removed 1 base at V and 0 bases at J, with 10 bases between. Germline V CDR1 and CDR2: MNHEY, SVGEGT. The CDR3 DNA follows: TGTGCCAGCAGTTACTTCAGGGTCCATAGCAATCAGCCCCAGCATTTT. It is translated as CASSYFRVHSNQPQHF.

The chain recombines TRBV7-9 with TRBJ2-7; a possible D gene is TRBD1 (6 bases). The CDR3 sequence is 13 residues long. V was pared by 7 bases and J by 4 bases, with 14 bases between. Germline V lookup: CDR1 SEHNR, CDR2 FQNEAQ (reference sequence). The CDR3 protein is CASTRQDRYEQYF. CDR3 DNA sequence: TGTGCCAGCACTAGACAGGACCGGTACGAGCAGTACTTC.

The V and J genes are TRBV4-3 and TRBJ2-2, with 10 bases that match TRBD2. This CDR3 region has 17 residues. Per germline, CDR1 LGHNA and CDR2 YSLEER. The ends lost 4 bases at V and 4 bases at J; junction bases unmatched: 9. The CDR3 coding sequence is TGCGCCAGCAGCCGATCGAGCGGGGGGGCATTCACCGGGGAGCTGTTTTTT. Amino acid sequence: CASSRSSGGAFTGELFF.

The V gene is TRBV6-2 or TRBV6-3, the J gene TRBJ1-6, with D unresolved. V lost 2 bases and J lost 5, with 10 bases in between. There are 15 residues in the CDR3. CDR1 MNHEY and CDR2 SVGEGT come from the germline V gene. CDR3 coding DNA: TGTGCCAGCAGTTACAAGGGAGCGAATAATTCACCCCTCCACTTT. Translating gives CASSYKGANNSPLHF.

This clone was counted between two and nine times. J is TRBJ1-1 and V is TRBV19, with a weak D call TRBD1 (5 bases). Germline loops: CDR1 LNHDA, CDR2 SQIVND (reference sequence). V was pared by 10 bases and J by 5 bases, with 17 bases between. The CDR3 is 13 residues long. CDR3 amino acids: CATKATRDTEAFF. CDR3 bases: TGTGCCACCAAGGCTACCAGGGATACTGAAGCTTTCTTT. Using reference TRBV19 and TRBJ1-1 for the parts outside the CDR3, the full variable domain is DGGITQSPKYLFRKEGQNVTLSCEQNLNHDAMYWYRQDPGQGLRLIYYSQIVNDFQKGDIAEGYSVSREKKESFPLTVTSAQKNPTAFYLCATKATRDTEAFFGQGTRLTVV.

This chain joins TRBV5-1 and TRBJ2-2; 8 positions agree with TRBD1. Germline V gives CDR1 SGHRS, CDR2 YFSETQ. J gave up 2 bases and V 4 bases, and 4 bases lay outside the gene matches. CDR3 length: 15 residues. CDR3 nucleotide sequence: TGCGCCAGCAGCCAGGGACAGGCCAACACCGGGGAGCTGTTTTTT. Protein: CASSQGQANTGELFF.

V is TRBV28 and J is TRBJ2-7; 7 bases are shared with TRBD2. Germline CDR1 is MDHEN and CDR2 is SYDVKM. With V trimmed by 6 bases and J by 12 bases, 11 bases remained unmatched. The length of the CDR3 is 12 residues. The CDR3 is CASSQQRGPGYV. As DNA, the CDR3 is TGTGCCAGCAGCCAGCAGCGGGGCCCGGGGTACGTC.

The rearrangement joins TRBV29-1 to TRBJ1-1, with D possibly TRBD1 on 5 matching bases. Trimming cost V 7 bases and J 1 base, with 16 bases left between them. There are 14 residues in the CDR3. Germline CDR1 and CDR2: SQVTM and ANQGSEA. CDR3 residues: CSAAGGGSNTEAFF. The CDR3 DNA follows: TGCAGCGCCGCGGGGGGTGGGTCGAACACTGAAGCTTTCTTT.

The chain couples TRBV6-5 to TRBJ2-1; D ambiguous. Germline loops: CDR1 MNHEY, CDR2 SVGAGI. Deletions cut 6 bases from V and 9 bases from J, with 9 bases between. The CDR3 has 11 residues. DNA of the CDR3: TGTGCCAGCAGGCTTCACGGTGAGCAGTTCTTC. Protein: CASRLHGEQFF.

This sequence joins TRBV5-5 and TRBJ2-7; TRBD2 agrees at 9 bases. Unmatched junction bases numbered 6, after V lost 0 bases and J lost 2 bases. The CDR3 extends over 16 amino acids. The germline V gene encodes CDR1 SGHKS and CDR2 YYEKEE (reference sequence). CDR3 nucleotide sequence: TGTGCCAGCAGCTTGGGAGCGGGGGGAAATCCCTACGAGCAGTACTTC. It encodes CASSLGAGGNPYEQYF.

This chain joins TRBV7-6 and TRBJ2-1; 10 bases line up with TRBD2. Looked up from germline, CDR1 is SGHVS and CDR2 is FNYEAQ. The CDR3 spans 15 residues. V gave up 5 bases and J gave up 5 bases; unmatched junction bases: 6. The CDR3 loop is CASSDLAGVDNEQFF. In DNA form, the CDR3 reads TGTGCCAGCAGCGACCTAGCGGGGGTCGACAATGAGCAGTTCTTC.

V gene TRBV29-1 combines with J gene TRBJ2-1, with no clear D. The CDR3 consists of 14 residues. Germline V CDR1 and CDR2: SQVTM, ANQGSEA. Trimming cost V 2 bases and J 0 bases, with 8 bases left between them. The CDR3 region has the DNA TGCAGCGTTGAACAGAGGAGCTCCTACAATGAGCAGTTCTTC. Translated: CSVEQRSSYNEQFF.

CDR3 nucleotide sequence: TGTGCCAGCAGCCGGGGACAGATTCAAGAGACCCAGTACTTC. Translated, it gives CASSRGQIQETQYF. The rearrangement links TRBV13 to TRBJ2-5; 7 nucleotides align to TRBD1. The length of the CDR3 is 14 residues. Losses at the gene ends were 5 bases for V and 2 bases for J; bases not matched to a gene: 5. Germline V gene sequence: CDR1 PRHDT, CDR2 FYEKMQ (reference sequence).

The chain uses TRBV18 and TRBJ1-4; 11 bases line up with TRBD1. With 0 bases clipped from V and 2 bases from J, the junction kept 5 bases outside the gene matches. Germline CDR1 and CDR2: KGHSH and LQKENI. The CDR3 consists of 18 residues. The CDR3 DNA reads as TGTGCCAGCTCACCACCGACGGGACAGGGGGTTACTAATGAAAAACTGTTTTTT. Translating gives CASSPPTGQGVTNEKLFF.

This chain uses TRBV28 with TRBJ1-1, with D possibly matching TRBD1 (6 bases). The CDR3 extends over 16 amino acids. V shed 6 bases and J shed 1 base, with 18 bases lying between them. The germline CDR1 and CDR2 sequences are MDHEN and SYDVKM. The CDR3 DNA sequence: TGTGCCAGCAGCGCCAAGTCCGGACAGAAGAACACTGAAGCTTTCTTT. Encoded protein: CASSAKSGQKNTEAFF.

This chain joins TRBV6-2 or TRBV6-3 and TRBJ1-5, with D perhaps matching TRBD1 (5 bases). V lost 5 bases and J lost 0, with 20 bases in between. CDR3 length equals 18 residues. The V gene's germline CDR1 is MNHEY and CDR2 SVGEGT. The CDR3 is CASSPHKDTLYSNQPQHF. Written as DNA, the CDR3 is TGTGCCAGCAGTCCCCACAAGGACACCCTGTATAGCAATCAGCCCCAGCATTTT.

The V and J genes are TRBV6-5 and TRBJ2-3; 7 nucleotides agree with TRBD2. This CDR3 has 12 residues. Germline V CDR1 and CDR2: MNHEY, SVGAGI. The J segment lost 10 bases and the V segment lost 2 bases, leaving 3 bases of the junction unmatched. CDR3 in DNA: TGTGCCAGCAGTTACAAAGCGGGGCCGCAGTATTTT. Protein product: CASSYKAGPQYF.

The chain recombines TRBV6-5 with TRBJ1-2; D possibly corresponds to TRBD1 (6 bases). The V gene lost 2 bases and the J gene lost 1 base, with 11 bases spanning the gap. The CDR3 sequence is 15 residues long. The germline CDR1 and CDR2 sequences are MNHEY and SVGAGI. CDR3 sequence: CASSYGVGGNYGYTF. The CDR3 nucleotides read TGTGCCAGCAGTTACGGTGTAGGGGGTAACTATGGCTACACCTTC.

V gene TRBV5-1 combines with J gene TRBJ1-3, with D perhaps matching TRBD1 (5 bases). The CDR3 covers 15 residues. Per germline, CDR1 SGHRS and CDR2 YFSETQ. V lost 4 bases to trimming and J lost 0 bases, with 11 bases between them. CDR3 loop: CASSPMGGSGNTIYF. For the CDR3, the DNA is TGCGCCAGCAGCCCCATGGGGGGCTCTGGAAACACCATATATTTT.

CDR3 amino acids: CAISDRRLHTDTQYF. The CDR3 DNA reads as TGTGCCATCAGTGACAGGAGACTACACACAGATACGCAGTATTTT. The V gene is TRBV10-3, the J gene TRBJ2-3; perhaps TRBD2 as D (5 bases). The CDR3 length is 15 residues. Germline V CDR1 and CDR2: ENHRY, SYGVKD. The V end lost 3 bases, the J end lost 2 bases, and 12 bases lay between the germline ends.

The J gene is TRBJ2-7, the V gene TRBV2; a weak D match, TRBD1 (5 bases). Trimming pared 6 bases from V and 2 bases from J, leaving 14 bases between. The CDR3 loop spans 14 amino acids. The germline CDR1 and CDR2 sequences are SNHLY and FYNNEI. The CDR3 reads CASRDSTVTYEQYF. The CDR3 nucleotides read TGTGCCAGCAGGGATTCGACAGTTACCTACGAGCAGTACTTC.